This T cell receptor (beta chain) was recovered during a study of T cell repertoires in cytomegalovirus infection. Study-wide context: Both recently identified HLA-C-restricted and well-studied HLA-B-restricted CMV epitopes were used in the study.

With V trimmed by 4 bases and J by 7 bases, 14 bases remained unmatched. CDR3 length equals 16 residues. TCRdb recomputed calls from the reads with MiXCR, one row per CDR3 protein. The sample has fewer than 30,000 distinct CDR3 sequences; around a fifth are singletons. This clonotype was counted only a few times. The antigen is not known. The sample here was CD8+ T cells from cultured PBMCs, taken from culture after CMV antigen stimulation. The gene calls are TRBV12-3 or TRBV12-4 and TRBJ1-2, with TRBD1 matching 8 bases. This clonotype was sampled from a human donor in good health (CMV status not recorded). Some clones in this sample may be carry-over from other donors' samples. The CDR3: CASSSVVQDRVGGYTF. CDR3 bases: TGTGCCAGCAGTTCGGTTGTTCAGGACAGGGTGGGTGGCTACACCTTC.